The 13 T cell receptor beta chains below all came from one sample that was sequenced in a study of shared clonotypes between healthy human individuals (dated by TCRdb to the early 2020s). To prepare the library, the immunoSEQ multiplex PCR assay was applied. Held by TCRdb, this immuneACCESS table contains in-frame sequences only and omits some clones. Under half of the omission traces to an unresolved V gene where checked; the cause of the rest is unknown. The sample data list over a million clones, and more than 75% of these were observed just once. 0.4% to 0.55% of the sample is in the top ten clones. Sequences were obtained from memory CD4+ T cells from PBMCs. In light of the paper, this sample's cell subset or site label describes: CD45RA-negative fraction. These receptors were collected from a man between 18 and 29 years old in good health. Some clones in this sample may be carry-over from other donors' samples.

This clone was observed a few times. The chain carries TRBV5-1 and TRBJ2-7, with 8 bases identical to TRBD2. The CDR3 length is 14 residues. V shed 4 bases and J 4 bases; nucleotides not matched to a gene: 7. CDR1 is SGHRS and CDR2 is YFSETQ in the germline V gene. CDR3 nucleotide sequence: TGCGCCAGCAGCGCCAGCGGGAGAGAATACGAGCAGTACTTC. Translated, it gives CASSASGREYEQYF.

The chain recombines TRBV7-7 with TRBJ1-1; 7 positions match TRBD1. J lost 7 bases, V lost 1 base, and 3 bases had no gene match. The CDR3 runs 13 residues. Germline assignment: CDR1 SSHAT and CDR2 FNYEAQ (reference sequence). CDR3 nucleotides: TGTGCCAGCAGCTTAGTCCGGGACAGTGAAGCTTTCTTT. It codes for CASSLVRDSEAFF.

This chain links TRBV27 with TRBJ2-2; D unclear. The germline CDR1 and CDR2 sequences are MNHEY and SMNVEV (reference sequence). The CDR3 contains 13 residues. With 4 bases removed from V and 1 base from J, the gap between germline ends came to 4 bases. The CDR3: CASSYRNTGELFF. CDR3 in DNA: TGTGCCAGCAGTTACAGGAACACCGGGGAGCTGTTTTTT.

The gene calls are TRBV5-8 and TRBJ1-4; no definite D call. Trimming took 1 base from V and 0 from J, leaving 10 bases between them. Looked up from germline, CDR1 is SGHTS and CDR2 is YDEGEE. The CDR3 has 16 residues. This chain's CDR3 is CASSLSNTATNEKLFF. The CDR3 nucleotides are TGTGCCAGCAGCTTGTCGAATACTGCAACTAATGAAAAACTGTTTTTT.

V gene TRBV4-1 combines with J gene TRBJ1-1, with a weak D call TRBD1 (5 bases). The V and J ends lost 6 bases and 5 bases respectively, with 16 bases between them. The CDR3 contains 14 residues. Germline CDR1 MGHRA, CDR2 YSYEKL. This CDR3 reads CASSLEGLSTEAFF. The DNA of the CDR3 is TGCGCCAGCAGTCTCGAGGGGTTGAGTACTGAAGCTTTCTTT.

The rearrangement links TRBV2 to TRBJ1-2; possibly TRBD1 for D (6 bases). With 7 bases removed from V and 3 bases from J, the gap between germline ends came to 15 bases. This CDR3 comprises 14 residues. Germline loops: CDR1 SNHLY, CDR2 FYNNEI. The CDR3 is CASNERGAYYGYTF. The CDR3 region has the DNA TGTGCCAGCAACGAGAGGGGGGCCTACTATGGCTACACCTTC.

This chain joins TRBV5-1 and TRBJ2-3; TRBD1 agrees at 7 bases. V dropped 2 bases and J dropped 9; count of bases not matched to a gene: 12. Germline-derived CDR1 and CDR2 are SGHRS and YFSETQ. The CDR3 is made up of 15 amino acids. Here the CDR3 reads CASSFSGTEIRTQYF. Here the CDR3 DNA reads TGCGCCAGCAGCTTCTCCGGGACAGAAATCAGAACGCAGTATTTT.

Concerning this clone: This specimen includes other DNA sequences encoding the same CDR3. This chain connects TRBV18 to TRBJ2-2, with TRBD1 identical over 10 bases. The CDR3 is 16 residues long. The V gene end was trimmed by 1 base and the J gene end by 3 bases; junction bases not matched to a gene: 2. Germline V lookup: CDR1 KGHSH, CDR2 LQKENI. The CDR3 DNA is TGTGCCAGCTCACCACGGACAGGGGGAGACACCGGGGAGCTGTTTTTT. Translating it yields CASSPRTGGDTGELFF.

The chain joins TRBV28 to TRBJ1-4; weak D call: TRBD1 (5 bases). This CDR3 has 14 residues. Germline lookup yields CDR1 MDHEN and CDR2 SYDVKM. Trimming shortened V by 4 bases and J by 5 bases, and 11 bases separated the two germline ends. The CDR3 here is CASSSRQMNEKLFF. The CDR3 DNA sequence: TGTGCCAGCAGTTCCCGACAGATGAATGAAAAACTGTTTTTT.

The chain employs TRBV6-5 and TRBJ1-1; no definite D call. Trimming removed 10 bases from V and 0 bases from J, with 12 bases in between. Germline assignment: CDR1 MNHEY and CDR2 SVGAGI. CDR3 length equals 13 residues. CDR3 protein: CAIRRSMNTEAFF. The CDR3 region has the DNA TGTGCCATCCGACGGAGCATGAACACTGAAGCTTTCTTT.

The V and J genes are TRBV28 and TRBJ1-2, with D tentatively TRBD1 (5 bases). The CDR3 sequence is 15 residues long. Looked up from germline, CDR1 is MDHEN and CDR2 is SYDVKM. Trimming stripped 5 bases from V and 4 bases from J, with 17 bases between. The CDR3 sequence: CASSRTNQGSYGYTF. The CDR3 nucleotides are TGTGCCAGCAGTCGAACAAACCAGGGTAGCTATGGCTACACCTTC.

V usage is TRBV11-3 and J usage is TRBJ2-1; TRBD2 agrees at 9 bases. The CDR3 runs to 16 residues. Germline V lookup: CDR1 SGHNT, CDR2 YENEEA. Unmatched junction bases numbered 9, after V lost 0 bases and J lost 9 bases. The CDR3 DNA reads as TGTGCCAGCAGCTTAGACAGTAGCGGGAGTTTGGGTGAGCAGTTCTTC. Its translation: CASSLDSSGSLGEQFF. The complete variable domain, with remaining parts taken from reference TRBV11-3 and TRBJ2-1, reads EAGVVQSPRYKIIEKKQPVAFWCNPISGHNTLYWYLQNLGQGPELLIRYENEEAVDDSQLPKDRFSAERLKGVDSTLKIQPAELGDSAVYLCASSLDSSGSLGEQFFGPGTRLTVL.

J is TRBJ2-5 and V is TRBV5-4, with TRBD2 matching 7 bases. This CDR3 has 16 amino acids. V lost 2 bases, J lost 3 bases, and 10 bases stayed unmatched. From germline, CDR1 is SGHNT and CDR2 YYREEE (reference sequence). CDR3 nucleotide sequence: TGTGCCAGCAGCTTTTATGTGGGAGGGAGTAAAGAGACCCAGTACTTC. As protein: CASSFYVGGSKETQYF.